These T cell receptor beta chains were read from a single sample in a study of follicular helper T cells after annual influenza vaccination. Repertoires were generated with immunoSEQ multiplex PCR, while TCRdb's copy carries only in-frame clones and drops some. Of 9,300 or so clones in the sample, nearly 85% were seen once. This specimen consisted of CXCR5+ CD38- circulating T follicular helper cells from blood, obtained on the day of influenza vaccination. Receptors originate from an adult who received the influenza vaccine. Both conserved end residues are part of each CDR3. Fields, in order: J gene, clone size, V gene, D gene, CDR3 protein, CDR3 DNA. A D gene is named only where the DNA matches it firmly. For some rows the clone size is stated as once, few or many, or as a class when expanded; others skip it.

TRBJ1-1	-	TRBV28	-	CASSLGLNTEAFF	TGTGCCAGCAGTTTAGGGCTGAACACTGAAGCTTTCTTT
TRBJ2-4	-	TRBV2	-	CASSEDNIQYF	TGTGCCAGCAGTGAAGATAACATTCAGTACTTC
TRBJ1-3	-	TRBV18	-	CASSAPGDSDTIYF	TGTGCCAGCTCAGCTCCGGGAGACTCAGACACCATATATTTT
TRBJ1-1	-	TRBV11-2	-	CASSPRQGRTEAFF	TGTGCCAGCAGCCCTCGGCAGGGGAGGACTGAAGCTTTCTTT
TRBJ2-3	-	TRBV5-6	-	CASKIWFTDTQYF	TGTGCCAGCAAAATTTGGTTCACAGATACGCAGTATTTT
TRBJ2-3	-	TRBV6-1	-	CASSEGEGFGITDTQYF	TGTGCCAGCAGTGAAGGAGAGGGATTTGGTATCACAGATACGCAGTATTTT
TRBJ2-2	-	TRBV30	-	CAGHKRNTGELFF	TGTGCCGGCCACAAGAGGAACACCGGGGAGCTGTTTTTT
TRBJ2-2	-	TRBV5-1	-	CASSLGTFTGELFF	TGCGCCAGCAGCTTGGGCACCTTCACCGGGGAGCTGTTTTTT
TRBJ1-2	-	TRBV9	-	CASSVDSFGYTF	TGTGCCAGCAGCGTAGACAGCTTTGGCTACACCTTC
TRBJ1-1	-	TRBV19	-	CASRGRGGNTEAFF	TGTGCCAGTAGAGGTCGGGGAGGGAACACTGAAGCTTTCTTT
TRBJ2-7	once	TRBV7-3	TRBD2	CASSLGPGLAGETYEQYF	TGTGCCAGCAGCTTAGGCCCGGGACTAGCGGGAGAGACCTACGAGCAGTACTTC
TRBJ2-7	-	TRBV6-1	-	CASSLDRNLREQYF	TGTGCCAGCAGTTTGGACAGAAACCTACGAGAGCAGTACTTC
TRBJ2-1	-	TRBV7-3	TRBD1	CASSRSDRGGLSEQFF	TGTGCCAGCAGCCGATCGGACAGGGGAGGCCTCAGTGAGCAGTTCTTC
TRBJ2-5	-	TRBV28	-	CASSPVGEETQYF	TGTGCCAGCAGCCCGGTGGGAGAAGAGACCCAGTACTTC
TRBJ2-5	once	TRBV7-9	TRBD2	CASSPWWSGIQETQYF	TGTGCCAGCAGCCCCTGGTGGAGCGGGATCCAAGAGACCCAGTACTTC
TRBJ2-3	-	TRBV10-3	-	CAISLTPQGTDTQYF	TGTGCCATCAGCCTTACTCCCCAGGGAACAGATACGCAGTATTTT
TRBJ2-7	-	TRBV25-1	-	CASSEPGLQSGEQYF	TGTGCCAGCAGTGAACCGGGACTCCAGTCGGGCGAGCAGTACTTC
TRBJ2-2	-	TRBV25-1	-	CASSPRRGGATGELFF	TGTGCCAGCAGCCCCCGCCGTGGTGGAGCAACGGGGGAGCTGTTTTTT
TRBJ2-1	few	TRBV10-3	TRBD2	CAISDSSGKQRDQFF	TGTGCCATCAGTGATTCTAGCGGGAAGCAGCGGGACCAGTTCTTC
TRBJ1-2	-	TRBV5-1	-	CASSLDWGVLNF	TGCGCCAGCAGCTTGGACTGGGGGGTTCTAAACTTC
TRBJ1-1	-	TRBV11-1	-	CASSRGGRNTEAFF	TGTGCCAGCAGCCGGGGAGGGAGGAACACTGAAGCTTTCTTT
TRBJ2-7	-	TRBV5-1	-	CASSPDSGSDEQYF	TGCGCCAGCAGCCCAGACTCCGGATCCGACGAGCAGTACTTC
TRBJ1-5	few	TRBV2	TRBD1	CASSRNDRGQPQHF	TGTGCCAGCAGCAGAAATGACAGGGGACAGCCCCAGCATTTT
TRBJ2-7	-	TRBV2	-	CASSDRWPKVEEQYF	TGTGCCAGCAGTGATCGGTGGCCGAAGGTTGAAGAGCAGTACTTC
TRBJ1-2	-	TRBV29-1	TRBD1	CSVGLGQGANGYTF	TGCAGCGTTGGATTGGGACAGGGGGCGAATGGCTACACCTTC
TRBJ1-1	-	TRBV2	TRBD1	CASNYPGQANTEAFF	TGTGCCAGCAATTACCCGGGACAGGCAAACACTGAAGCTTTCTTT
TRBJ2-1	-	TRBV18	-	CASSLHNEQFF	TGTGCCAGCTCACTACACAATGAGCAGTTCTTC
TRBJ2-1	-	TRBV11-2	-	CASSSGTHNEQFF	TGTGCCAGCAGCTCCGGGACTCATAATGAGCAGTTCTTC
TRBJ2-3	-	TRBV5-1	-	CASSLDGPDTQYF	TGCGCCAGCAGCTTGGATGGGCCAGATACGCAGTATTTT
TRBJ1-5	-	TRBV21-1	-	CASSNPDRGGNQPQHF	TGTGCCAGCAGCAACCCGGACAGGGGCGGCAATCAGCCCCAGCATTTT
TRBJ2-2	-	TRBV15	-	CATSRILGDGELFF	TGTGCCACCAGCAGGATTTTGGGTGACGGGGAGCTGTTTTTT
TRBJ2-7	few	TRBV19	TRBD2	CASSRQREGEQYF	TGTGCCAGTAGTCGCCAACGGGAGGGCGAGCAGTACTTC
TRBJ2-1	once	TRBV9	-	CASSVGFSRDPSYNEQFF	TGTGCCAGCAGCGTAGGATTTTCCCGGGACCCATCCTACAATGAGCAGTTCTTC
TRBJ2-1	-	TRBV2	-	CASSVNSYNEQFF	TGTGCCAGTAGCGTCAACTCCTACAATGAGCAGTTCTTC
TRBJ2-3	-	TRBV7-9	TRBD2	CASSSETSGRTDTQYF	TGTGCCAGCAGCTCAGAGACTAGCGGGAGAACGGATACGCAGTATTTT
TRBJ2-2	-	TRBV7-3	-	CASSRGSPAGELFF	TGTGCCAGCAGTCGGGGATCCCCGGCCGGGGAGCTGTTTTTT
TRBJ2-4	-	TRBV5-6	-	CASSLTGEENIQYF	TGTGCCAGCAGCTTGACAGGGGAGGAAAACATTCAGTACTTC
TRBJ2-1	-	TRBV25-1	TRBD1	CASNRQGPRSGNEQFF	TGTGCCAGCAATCGACAGGGGCCTCGGTCGGGGAATGAGCAGTTCTTC
TRBJ2-1	-	TRBV4-2	-	CASSQDRSSYNEQFF	TGTGCCAGCAGCCAAGACAGGAGCTCCTACAATGAGCAGTTCTTC
TRBJ1-1	-	TRBV18	-	CASSPNRDTEAFF	TGTGCCAGCTCACCAAACCGGGACACTGAAGCTTTCTTT
TRBJ1-1	-	TRBV11-3	TRBD1	CASSSDRGPNTEAFF	TGTGCCAGCAGCTCCGACAGGGGTCCGAACACTGAAGCTTTCTTT
TRBJ2-1	-	TRBV5-1	-	CASTADNEQFF	TGCGCCAGCACCGCCGACAATGAGCAGTTCTTC
TRBJ2-7	-	TRBV7-8	TRBD2	CASSLALRTSGRLEQYF	TGTGCCAGCAGCTTAGCGCTGAGGACTAGCGGGAGGCTCGAGCAGTACTTC
TRBJ2-7	-	TRBV4-1	-	CASSQDWTAYYEQYF	TGCGCCAGCAGCCAAGATTGGACAGCCTACTACGAGCAGTACTTC
TRBJ1-1	-	TRBV2	TRBD1	CASSVGQGAVGAFF	TGTGCCAGCAGTGTGGGCCAGGGGGCCGTTGGGGCTTTCTTT
TRBJ2-2	few	TRBV27	-	CASRFQGSTGELFF	TGTGCCAGCAGATTCCAGGGGTCCACCGGGGAGCTGTTTTTT